The 27 T cell receptor beta chains below were found in one sample sequenced in a study of cytomegalovirus exposure and HLA in healthy donors (dated by TCRdb to about 2017). Receptor libraries were prepared by the immunoSEQ multiplex PCR assay. A mixture of 60 forward primers for TCR Vbeta segments and 13 reverse primers for TCR Jbeta segments was used in the multiplex PCR. In TCRdb, the immuneACCESS table is reduced to in-frame sequences with V and J assigned. These tables do not hold every clone; where another copy was compared, an unresolved V gene accounts for under half, and the others remain unexplained. The sample includes hundreds of thousands of clones, with around 80% observed a single time. Around 0.63% of the sample is taken by the ten largest. Sample: PBMCs. The source is a man aged 18 to 29 in good health and CMV-seronegative.

The chain couples TRBV20-1 to TRBJ2-4, with no clear D. CDR1 DFQATT and CDR2 SNEGSKA come from the germline V gene (reference sequence). With 3 bases removed from V and 5 bases from J, the gap between germline ends came to 5 bases. This CDR3 is built from 11 residues. CDR3 coding DNA: TGCAGTGCTAGTCAGGAAAACATTCAGTACTTC. This codes for CSASQENIQYF.

The chain links TRBV6-5 to TRBJ2-7; TRBD2 matches 7 bases. The CDR3 totals 14 residues. The junction had 9 bases not matched to a gene; V was cut back by 8 bases and J by 2 bases. Germline V gene sequence: CDR1 MNHEY, CDR2 SVGAGI. The CDR3 coding sequence is TGTGCCAGCTCGTTGCGGGGGACGCCCTACGAGCAGTACTTC. Protein product: CASSLRGTPYEQYF.

The chain is built from TRBV29-1 and TRBJ2-6, with 12 bases identical to TRBD1. Germline trimming cut 6 bases from V and 1 base from J; bases unmatched to any gene: 1. The CDR3 extends over 15 amino acids. CDR1 is SQVTM, CDR2 ANQGSEA, per germline. In DNA, the CDR3 is TGCAGCGTGGGACAGGGGGCTTCTGGGGCCAACGTCCTGACTTTC. It yields the protein CSVGQGASGANVLTF.

J is TRBJ2-5 and V is TRBV6-1; the D is unclear. The germline V gene encodes CDR1 MNHNS and CDR2 SASEGT. The CDR3 sequence is 12 residues long. Trimming took off 4 bases at V and 5 bases at J, with 8 bases between the two ends. The CDR3 sequence is CASSAWRETQYF. The CDR3 bases are TGTGCCAGCAGTGCTTGGCGGGAGACCCAGTACTTC.

This rearrangement joins TRBV6-5 to TRBJ1-1; 9 bases line up with TRBD1. After removal of 6 bases from V and 0 bases from J, the junction contained 2 bases not matched to a gene. This CDR3 contains 14 residues. CDR1 and CDR2 from the germline V gene are MNHEY and SVGAGI. CDR3: CASRGTGMNTEAFF. CDR3 sequence (DNA): TGTGCCAGCAGAGGGACAGGGATGAACACTGAAGCTTTCTTT.

The chain links TRBV4-1 to TRBJ1-2; 7 nucleotides match TRBD1. Germline V gene lookup returns CDR1 MGHRA and CDR2 YSYEKL. The CDR3 spans 15 residues. V shed 0 bases and J 5 bases; nucleotides not matched to a gene: 6. CDR3 DNA: TGCGCCAGCAGCCAAGATACGACAGGGCGATATGGCTACACCTTC. Translation gives CASSQDTTGRYGYTF.

The table lists this clone with a few counts. This chain uses TRBV18 with TRBJ2-2; a possible D gene is TRBD2 (6 bases). The CDR3 consists of 18 residues. V was cut by 2 bases and J by 5 bases, with 21 bases left in between. The V gene's germline CDR1 is KGHSH and CDR2 LQKENI. The CDR3 spells CASSPMMSASATTGELFF. The CDR3 DNA is TGTGCCAGCTCACCAATGATGTCAGCTAGCGCGACAACCGGGGAGCTGTTTTTT.

The chain links TRBV7-3 to TRBJ2-7; 10 nucleotides align to TRBD2. The CDR3 covers 14 residues. V was clipped by 4 bases and J by 9 bases; unmatched bases: 9. Germline V gene sequence: CDR1 SGHTA, CDR2 FQGTGA. The CDR3 here is CASSSSSGSGAQYF. In nucleotides, the CDR3 is TGTGCCAGCAGCTCCTCTAGCGGGAGTGGCGCGCAGTACTTC. Full variable domain (outside the CDR3, taken from reference TRBV7-3 and TRBJ2-7): GAGVSQTPSNKVTEKGKYVELRCDPISGHTALYWYRQSLGQGPEFLIYFQGTGAADDSGLPNDRFFAVRPEGSVSTLKIQRTERGDSAVYLCASSSSSGSGAQYFGPGTRLTVT.

The rearrangement uses TRBV7-9 and TRBJ2-1; 10 nucleotides line up with TRBD1. CDR1 and CDR2 from the germline V gene are SEHNR and FQNEAQ (reference sequence). The junction had 8 bases not matched to a gene; V was cut back by 6 bases and J by 6 bases. CDR3 length: 15 residues. CDR3 sequence (DNA): TGTGCCAGCAGGGGACAGGGGACTGAATTCAATGAGCAGTTCTTC. Protein product: CASRGQGTEFNEQFF.

The rearrangement uses TRBV9 and TRBJ2-3; perhaps TRBD1 as D (6 bases). Germline lookup yields CDR1 SGDLS and CDR2 YYNGEE. This CDR3 is built from 15 residues. Trimming removed 0 bases from V and 4 bases from J, with 12 bases in between. The CDR3 DNA reads as TGTGCCAGCAGCGTAGCGGTGTCAGGGGCAGATACGCAGTATTTT. Translation gives CASSVAVSGADTQYF. Based on the CDR3 plus reference TRBV9 and TRBJ2-3, the full variable domain is DSGVTQTPKHLITATGQRVTLRCSPRSGDLSVYWYQQSLDQGLQFLIQYYNGEERAKGNILERFSAQQFPDLHSELNLSSLELGDSALYFCASSVAVSGADTQYFGPGTRLTVL.

The V and J genes are TRBV28 and TRBJ1-2; a weak D match, TRBD1 (5 bases). Per germline, CDR1 MDHEN and CDR2 SYDVKM. The CDR3 is 17 amino acids. Trimming removed 1 base from V and 8 bases from J, with 23 bases in between. The CDR3 sequence is CASSLSAGGRGLFGYTF. DNA of the CDR3: TGTGCCAGCAGTTTATCGGCGGGGGGGAGGGGCCTATTCGGCTACACCTTC.

The rearrangement joins TRBV11-1 to TRBJ1-1; TRBD1 is a possible D gene (6 bases). This CDR3 has 14 residues. Germline CDR1 is SGHAT and CDR2 is FQDESV (reference sequence). V was shortened by 1 base and J by 5 bases, with 11 bases between the two germline ends. The CDR3 bases are TGTGCCAGCAGCTTAGGAGGGGGATGGACTGAAGCTTTCTTT. It encodes CASSLGGGWTEAFF.

The gene calls are TRBV4-1 and TRBJ2-1; D unresolved. This CDR3 is built from 13 residues. The germline gives CDR1 MGHRA, CDR2 YSYEKL. The ends were cut back, 0 bases at V and 7 bases at J, with 7 bases in the middle. The CDR3 loop reads CASSQDADNEQFF. The DNA of the CDR3 is TGCGCCAGCAGCCAAGATGCGGATAATGAGCAGTTCTTC.

Comments on this clone: At the DNA level, this CDR3 is encoded by other sequences in the same sample as well. The J gene is TRBJ2-5, the V gene TRBV1; the table assigns TRBD2, which was not confirmed against the DNA. TRBV1 is a documented pseudogene. The CDR3 sequence is 16 residues long. CDR3 in amino acids: CTSSQDPLAEQETQYF. Here the CDR3 DNA reads TGCACCAGCAGCCAAGATCCCCTAGCCGAGCAAGAGACCCAGTACTTC.

CDR3 DNA sequence: TGCAGCGCCTGGACAGGGGTCCGGGGAGAGCAGTACTTC. This sequence encodes CSAWTGVRGEQYF. This chain links TRBV29-1 with TRBJ2-7; 9 nucleotides line up with TRBD1. With 7 bases clipped from V and 7 bases from J, the junction kept 11 bases outside the gene matches. Germline CDR1 SQVTM, CDR2 ANQGSEA. This CDR3 is 13 amino acids long.

This clone was observed a few times. Mismatch with germline at one junction end may stem from a read error. The rearrangement uses TRBV7-9 and TRBJ2-5, with D perhaps matching TRBD1 (5 bases). From germline, CDR1 is SEHNR and CDR2 FQNEAQ (reference sequence). The CDR3 sequence is 14 residues long. The CDR3 loop is CSSSLGQGQETQYF. The CDR3 nucleotides read TGTTCCAGCAGCCTGGGGCAAGGGCAAGAGACCCAGTACTTC. The variable domain in full, with the rest retrieved from reference TRBV7-9 and TRBJ2-5, is DTGVSQNPRHKITKRGQNVTFRCDPISEHNRLYWYRQTLGQGPEFLTYFQNEAQLEKSRLLSDRFSAERPKGSFSTLEIQRTEQGDSAMYLCSSSLGQGQETQYFGPGTRLLVL.

The chain carries TRBV6-5 and TRBJ1-3, with TRBD1 identical over 8 bases. V dropped 4 bases and J dropped 0; count of bases not matched to a gene: 2. This CDR3 contains 15 residues. CDR1 is MNHEY and CDR2 is SVGAGI in the germline V gene. The CDR3 DNA follows: TGTGCCAGCAGTTCGACAGGGGACTCTGGAAACACCATATATTTT. It is translated as CASSSTGDSGNTIYF.

For this clone: The junction shows a germline mismatch at one end, possibly a read error. This sequence joins TRBV7-9 and TRBJ1-1; D possibly corresponds to TRBD1 (5 bases). This CDR3 has 15 residues. Germline assignment: CDR1 SEHNR and CDR2 FQNEAQ (reference sequence). In DNA, the CDR3 is TGTTCCAGCAGCTTAAGGGCCAGGGTGAACACTGAAGCTTTCTTT. Its translation: CSSSLRARVNTEAFF.

The chain combines TRBV30 with TRBJ1-3; D is unclear. The CDR3 loop spans 12 amino acids. The germline V gene has CDR1 GTSNPN and CDR2 SVGIG (reference sequence). V was trimmed by 2 bases and J by 1 base, leaving 3 bases between them. In DNA, the CDR3 is TGTGCCTGGAGTATATCTGGAAACACCATATATTTT. This sequence encodes CAWSISGNTIYF.

The V call is TRBV19, the J call TRBJ1-1, with a tentative D call TRBD1 (5 bases). CDR3 size: 13 residues. Germline V gives CDR1 LNHDA, CDR2 SQIVND (reference sequence). Trimming pared 8 bases from V and 1 base from J, leaving 11 bases between. The CDR3 sequence is CASGATPNTEAFF. DNA of the CDR3: TGTGCCAGTGGGGCCACCCCGAACACTGAAGCTTTCTTT.

The gene calls are TRBV5-5 and TRBJ1-2; D gene unclear. This CDR3 has 16 amino acids. Germline V gene sequence: CDR1 SGHKS, CDR2 YYEKEE (reference sequence). Trimming pared 2 bases from V and 4 bases from J, leaving 18 bases between. Here the CDR3 DNA reads TGTGCCAGCAGCTTAAGAGGCGGACTTTATTTCTATGGCTACACCTTC. Protein: CASSLRGGLYFYGYTF. Full variable domain (remainder filled in from reference TRBV5-5 and TRBJ1-2): DAGVTQSPTHLIKTRGQQVTLRCSPISGHKSVSWYQQVLGQGPQFIFQYYEKEERGRGNFPDRFSARQFPNYSSELNVNALLLGDSALYLCASSLRGGLYFYGYTFGSGTRLTVV.

The genes are TRBV28 and TRBJ1-1; D is unresolved. Germline loops: CDR1 MDHEN, CDR2 SYDVKM. The V and J ends lost 5 bases and 4 bases respectively, with 17 bases between them. This CDR3 region has 15 residues. CDR3 sequence: CASSTQALLGTEAFF. CDR3 nucleotide sequence: TGTGCCAGCAGTACTCAGGCCCTACTCGGCACTGAAGCTTTCTTT.

The genes are TRBV13 and TRBJ2-7; D may be TRBD2 (5 bases). Germline assignment: CDR1 PRHDT and CDR2 FYEKMQ (reference sequence). This CDR3 has 12 amino acids. V gave up 5 bases and J gave up 5 bases, with 10 bases separating them. CDR3 DNA sequence: TGTGCCAGCAGCCACCAGAGGGACGAGCAGTACTTC. Translating it yields CASSHQRDEQYF.

The V gene is TRBV13, the J gene TRBJ2-7; tentatively, D is TRBD1 (6 bases). V gave up 5 bases and J gave up 2 bases, with 10 bases separating them. The germline gives CDR1 PRHDT, CDR2 FYEKMQ (reference sequence). The length of the CDR3 is 13 residues. The CDR3 loop reads CASSPKGAYEQYF. The CDR3 nucleotides read TGTGCCAGCAGCCCCAAGGGGGCCTACGAGCAGTACTTC.

This chain uses TRBV30 with TRBJ2-3; 9 bases fit TRBD2. The CDR3 is 15 amino acids. Germline trimming cut 2 bases from V and 6 bases from J; bases unmatched to any gene: 9. Germline V gives CDR1 GTSNPN, CDR2 SVGIG (reference sequence). The CDR3 reads CAWSRLAGGPDTQYF. For the CDR3, the DNA is TGTGCCTGGAGTAGGTTGGCGGGAGGGCCCGATACGCAGTATTTT.

This chain joins TRBV7-9 and TRBJ1-1; 9 nucleotides align to TRBD1. In germline, CDR1 is SEHNR, CDR2 FQNEAQ (reference sequence). The CDR3 spans 15 residues. With V trimmed by 1 base and J by 4 bases, 4 bases remained unmatched. CDR3 nucleotide sequence: TGTGCCAGCAGCTTAGGGTGGGGACAGGGCACTGAAGCTTTCTTT. Protein product: CASSLGWGQGTEAFF. Looking up the rest from reference TRBV7-9 and TRBJ1-1 gives the full variable domain: DTGVSQNPRHKITKRGQNVTFRCDPISEHNRLYWYRQTLGQGPEFLTYFQNEAQLEKSRLLSDRFSAERPKGSFSTLEIQRTEQGDSAMYLCASSLGWGQGTEAFFGQGTRLTVV.

The chain uses TRBV7-2 and TRBJ2-7, with D maybe TRBD1 (6 bases). Germline V CDR1 and CDR2: SGHTA, FQGNSA. The CDR3 contains 15 residues. V was shortened by 0 bases and J by 9 bases, with 18 bases between the two germline ends. The CDR3 sequence: CASSLATGPGRGQYF. CDR3 DNA: TGTGCCAGCAGCTTAGCTACAGGGCCGGGAAGGGGGCAGTACTTC.